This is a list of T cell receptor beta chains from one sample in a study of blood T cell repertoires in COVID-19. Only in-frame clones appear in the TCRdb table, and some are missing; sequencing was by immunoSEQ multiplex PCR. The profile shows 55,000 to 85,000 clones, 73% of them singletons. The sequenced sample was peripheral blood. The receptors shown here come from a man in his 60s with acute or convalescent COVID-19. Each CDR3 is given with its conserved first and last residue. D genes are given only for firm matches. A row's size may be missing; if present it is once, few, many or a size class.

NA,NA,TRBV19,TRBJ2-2,CASSIEQPTGELFF,TGTGCCAGTAGTATTGAACAGCCAACCGGGGAGCTGTTTTTT
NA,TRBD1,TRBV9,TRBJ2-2,CASSKEGAPTGELFF,TGTGCCAGCAGCAAAGAGGGGGCCCCCACCGGGGAGCTGTTTTTT
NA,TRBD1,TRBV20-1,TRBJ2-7,CSAMLRDRQYF,TGCAGTGCAATGCTCCGGGACAGGCAGTACTTC
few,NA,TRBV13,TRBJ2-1,CASSLGLRYNEQFF,TGTGCCAGCAGCTTAGGCCTGCGGTACAATGAGCAGTTCTTC
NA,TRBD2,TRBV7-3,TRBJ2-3,CASSLRGAPTDTQYF,TGTGCCAGCAGCTTGCGGGGGGCCCCCACAGATACGCAGTATTTT
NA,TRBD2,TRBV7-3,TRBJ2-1,CASSLGVTGASGGPADEQFF,TGTGCCAGCAGCTTAGGGGTTACTGGGGCTAGCGGGGGCCCGGCGGATGAGCAGTTCTTC
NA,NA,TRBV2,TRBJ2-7,CASSQGLADQYF,TGTGCCAGCAGTCAGGGGCTCGCCGATCAGTACTTC
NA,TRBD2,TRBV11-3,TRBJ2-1,CASSLGLAVDEQFF,TGTGCCAGCAGTTTGGGACTAGCTGTCGATGAGCAGTTCTTC
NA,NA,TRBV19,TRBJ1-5,CASTLKGGRRDQPQHF,TGTGCCAGTACCCTCAAGGGGGGGCGCCGCGATCAGCCCCAGCATTTT
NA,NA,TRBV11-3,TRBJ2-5,CASSLDSRETQYF,TGTGCCAGCAGCTTAGATTCTCGAGAGACCCAGTACTTC
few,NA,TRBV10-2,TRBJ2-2,CAIKQEENTGELFF,TGCGCCATAAAACAGGAAGAGAACACCGGGGAGCTGTTTTTT
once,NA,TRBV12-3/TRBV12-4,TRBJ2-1,CASRSAGIGWVF,TGTGCCAGCAGGTCTGCAGGCATTGGCTGGGTCTTC
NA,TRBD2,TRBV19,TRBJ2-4,CASSSSSGGAKNIQYF,TGTGCCAGTAGTTCCTCTTCCGGGGGGGCCAAAAACATTCAGTACTTC
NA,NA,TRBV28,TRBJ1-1,CASSLYRRGTEAFF,TGTGCCAGCAGTTTGTACCGGCGAGGCACTGAAGCTTTCTTT
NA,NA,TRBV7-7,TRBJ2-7,CASSPALADGKERQYF,TGTGCCAGCAGTCCTGCTTTAGCGGATGGGAAAGAGAGGCAGTACTTC
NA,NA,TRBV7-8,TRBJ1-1,CASSVDSLNTEAFF,TGTGCCAGCAGCGTGGACAGCCTTAACACTGAAGCTTTCTTT
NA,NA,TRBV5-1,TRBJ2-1,CASNLGVAAYNEQFF,TGCGCCAGCAACCTTGGGGTAGCGGCCTACAATGAGCAGTTCTTC
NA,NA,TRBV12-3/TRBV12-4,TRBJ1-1,CASSLDWLNEAFF,TGTGCCAGCAGTTTAGATTGGCTGAATGAAGCTTTCTTT
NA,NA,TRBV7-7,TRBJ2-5,CASSSFVGGQETQYF,TGTGCCAGCAGCTCTTTCGTGGGGGGCCAAGAGACCCAGTACTTC
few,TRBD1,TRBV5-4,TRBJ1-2,CASSTDRASNYGYTF,TGTGCCAGCAGTACCGACAGGGCGTCTAACTATGGCTACACCTTC
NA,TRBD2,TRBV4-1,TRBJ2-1,CASSQQRGPGGDSYNEQFF,TGCGCCAGCAGCCAGCAGCGAGGGCCGGGAGGGGATTCCTACAATGAGCAGTTCTTC
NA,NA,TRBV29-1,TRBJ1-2,CSAQGSYGYTF,TGCAGCGCCCAGGGGTCCTATGGCTACACCTTC
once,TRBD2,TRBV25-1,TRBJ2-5,CASSGGGKTQYF,TGTGCCAGCAGTGGGGGGGGAAAGACCCAGTACTTC
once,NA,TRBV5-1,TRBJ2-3,CASSSSTDTQYF,TGCGCCAGCAGCTCAAGCACAGATACGCAGTATTTT
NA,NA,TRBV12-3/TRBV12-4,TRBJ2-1,CASSPLNEQFF,TGTGCCAGCAGCCCTTTAAATGAGCAGTTCTTC
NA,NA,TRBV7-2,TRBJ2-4,CASSKTGSENIQYF,TGTGCCAGCAGCAAAACAGGGTCTGAAAACATTCAGTACTTC
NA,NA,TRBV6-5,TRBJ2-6,CASSYSVRSGANVLTF,TGTGCCAGCAGTTACTCGGTGAGGTCTGGGGCCAACGTCCTGACTTTC
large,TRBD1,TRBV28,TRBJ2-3,CASSRTGDRTDTQYF,TGTGCCAGCAGTAGGACAGGCGATCGCACAGATACGCAGTATTTT
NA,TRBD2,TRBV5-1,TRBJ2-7,CASSTTSGSHSYEQYF,TGCGCCAGCAGCACTACTAGCGGGAGTCACTCCTACGAGCAGTACTTC
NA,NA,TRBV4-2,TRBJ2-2,CASSPNDRYTGELFF,TGTGCCAGCAGCCCAAATGACAGGTACACCGGGGAGCTGTTTTTT
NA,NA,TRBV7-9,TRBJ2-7,CASSFGTYEQYF,TGTGCCAGCAGCTTCGGGACCTACGAGCAGTACTTC
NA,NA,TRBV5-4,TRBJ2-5,CASSAGQQEETQYF,TGTGCCAGCAGCGCGGGACAGCAAGAAGAGACCCAGTACTTC
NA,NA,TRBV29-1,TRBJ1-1,CSAGKRGPGTEAFF,TGCAGCGCCGGGAAGCGGGGGCCGGGCACTGAAGCTTTCTTT
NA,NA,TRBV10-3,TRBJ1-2,CAISFQGMYGYTF,TGTGCCATCAGTTTCCAGGGGATGTATGGCTACACCTTC
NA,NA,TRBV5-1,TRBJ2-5,CASSWEQGKYQETQYF,TGCGCCAGCAGCTGGGAACAGGGAAAGTACCAAGAGACCCAGTACTTC
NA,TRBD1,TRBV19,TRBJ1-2,CASSPEQGVRGYTF,TGTGCCAGTAGTCCCGAACAGGGGGTAAGAGGCTACACCTTC
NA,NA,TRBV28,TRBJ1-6,CASSLVGTEASPLHF,TGTGCCAGCAGTTTAGTTGGTACAGAAGCATCACCCCTCCACTTT
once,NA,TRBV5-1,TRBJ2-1,CASSLGNLNEQFF,TGCGCCAGCAGCCTTGGCAATTTAAATGAGCAGTTCTTC
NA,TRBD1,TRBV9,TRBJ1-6,CASSVGRDRDNSPLHF,TGTGCCAGCAGCGTAGGACGGGACAGGGATAATTCACCCCTCCACTTT
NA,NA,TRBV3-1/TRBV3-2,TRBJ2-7,CASSQEGHEQYF,TGTGCCAGCAGCCAAGAGGGGCACGAGCAGTACTTC
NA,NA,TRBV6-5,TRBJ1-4,CASSYSGGDGEKLFF,TGTGCCAGCAGTTACTCGGGAGGGGATGGTGAAAAACTGTTTTTT
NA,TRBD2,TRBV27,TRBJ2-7,CASSLGLAGGGEQYF,TGTGCCAGCAGTTTGGGACTAGCGGGAGGGGGTGAGCAGTACTTC
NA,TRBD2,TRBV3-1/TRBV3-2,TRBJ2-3,CASSQGGPDTQYF,TGTGCCAGCAGCCAGGGAGGGCCGGATACGCAGTATTTT
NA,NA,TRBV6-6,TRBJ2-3,CASSYPSGSSTDTQYF,TGTGCCAGCAGTTACCCTTCGGGTTCAAGCACAGATACGCAGTATTTT
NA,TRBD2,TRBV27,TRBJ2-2,CASSLGLRTSVTGELFF,TGTGCCAGCAGTTTGGGTTTAAGGACTAGCGTAACCGGGGAGCTGTTTTTT
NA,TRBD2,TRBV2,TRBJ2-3,CASSARASGGARYF,TGTGCCAGCAGTGCCCGAGCTAGCGGGGGGGCCAGGTATTTT
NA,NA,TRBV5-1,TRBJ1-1,CASSRESGFSSTEAFF,TGCGCCAGCAGCCGCGAGTCAGGTTTTTCTTCCACTGAAGCTTTCTTT
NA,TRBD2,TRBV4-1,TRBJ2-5,CASSWREGSSQEAQYF,TGCGCCAGCAGTTGGAGGGAGGGTAGTTCACAAGAGGCCCAGTACTTC
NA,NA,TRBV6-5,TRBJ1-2,CASSPRGGSAVGYTF,TGTGCCAGCAGTCCCCGGGGGGGATCCGCCGTTGGCTACACCTTC